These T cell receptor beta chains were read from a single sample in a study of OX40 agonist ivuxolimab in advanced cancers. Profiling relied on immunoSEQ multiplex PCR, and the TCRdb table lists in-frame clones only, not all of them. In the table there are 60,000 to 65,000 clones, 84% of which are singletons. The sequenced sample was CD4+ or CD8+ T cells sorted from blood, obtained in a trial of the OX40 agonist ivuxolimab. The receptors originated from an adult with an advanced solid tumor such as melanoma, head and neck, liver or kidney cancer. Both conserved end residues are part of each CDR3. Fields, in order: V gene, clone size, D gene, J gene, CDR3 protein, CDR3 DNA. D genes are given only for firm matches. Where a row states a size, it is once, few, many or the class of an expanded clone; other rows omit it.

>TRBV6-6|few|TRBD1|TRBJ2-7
CASLSLRGQEYEQYF
TGTGCCAGCCTATCACTGAGGGGACAGGAGTACGAGCAGTACTTC
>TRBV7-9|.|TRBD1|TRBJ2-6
CASSATGGIMTGANVLTF
TGTGCCAGCAGTGCAACAGGGGGCATCATGACTGGGGCCAACGTCCTGACTTTC
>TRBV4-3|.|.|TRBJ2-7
CASSQEVTRPWEQYF
TGCGCCAGCAGCCAAGAGGTGACCCGGCCTTGGGAGCAGTACTTC
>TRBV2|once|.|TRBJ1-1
CASSLDRPTEAFF
TGTGCCAGCAGTTTAGACAGGCCCACTGAAGCTTTCTTT
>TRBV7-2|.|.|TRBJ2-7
CASSFPQAYEQYF
TGTGCCAGCAGCTTCCCACAGGCCTACGAGCAGTACTTC
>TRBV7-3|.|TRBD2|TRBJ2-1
CATSELAGGNEQFF
TGTGCCACCTCGGAGCTAGCGGGAGGAAATGAGCAGTTCTTC
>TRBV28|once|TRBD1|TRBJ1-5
CASSPGTVSNQPQHF
TGTGCCAGCAGTCCCGGGACAGTGTCCAATCAGCCCCAGCATTTT
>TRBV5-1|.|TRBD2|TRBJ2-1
CASSRGGSGRGTYNEQFF
TGCGCCAGCAGCCGGGGGGGTTCCGGGAGAGGAACCTACAATGAGCAGTTCTTC
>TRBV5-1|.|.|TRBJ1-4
CASSWEGATNEKLFF
TGCGCCAGCAGCTGGGAGGGAGCAACTAATGAAAAACTGTTTTTT
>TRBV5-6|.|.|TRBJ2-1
CASSWATGRGNEQFF
TGTGCCAGCAGCTGGGCAACAGGAAGGGGCAATGAGCAGTTCTTC
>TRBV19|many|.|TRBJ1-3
CASSRLVSSGNTIYF
TGTGCCAGTAGCAGGCTGGTTTCTTCGGGAAACACCATATATTTT
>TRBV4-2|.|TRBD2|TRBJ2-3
CASSQGLADTQYF
TGTGCCAGCAGTCAGGGACTAGCAGATACGCAGTATTTT
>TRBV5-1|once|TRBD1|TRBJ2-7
CASSLGTGMGEQYF
TGCGCCAGCAGCTTGGGGACAGGGATGGGCGAGCAGTACTTC
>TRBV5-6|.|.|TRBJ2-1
CASSLDAGIYNEQFF
TGTGCCAGCAGCTTGGATGCGGGAATCTACAATGAGCAGTTCTTC
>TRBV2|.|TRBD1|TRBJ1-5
CASRTQGAGGNQPQHF
TGTGCCAGCAGGACCCAGGGGGCGGGGGGCAATCAGCCCCAGCATTTT
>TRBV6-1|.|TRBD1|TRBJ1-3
CASRRGHRSGNTIYF
TGTGCCAGCAGAAGGGGGCACAGGTCGGGAAACACCATATATTTT
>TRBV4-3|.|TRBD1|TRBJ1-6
CASSQETGPGSPLHF
TGCGCCAGCAGCCAAGAGACAGGGCCAGGTTCACCCCTCCACTTT
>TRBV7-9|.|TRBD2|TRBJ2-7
CASSPPASGISYEQYF
TGTGCCAGCAGCCCCCCGGCTAGCGGGATTAGCTACGAGCAGTACTTC
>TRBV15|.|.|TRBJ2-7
CATSRENSEQYF
TGTGCCACCAGCAGAGAGAATTCCGAGCAGTACTTC
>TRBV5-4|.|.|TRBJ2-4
CASSLAREAKNIQYF
TGTGCCAGCAGTTTGGCCCGGGAAGCCAAAAACATTCAGTACTTC
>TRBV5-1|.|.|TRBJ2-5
CASSLGGGELAETQYF
TGCGCCAGCAGCTTGGGCGGAGGGGAGTTGGCAGAGACCCAGTACTTC
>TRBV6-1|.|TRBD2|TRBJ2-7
CASSEELAGAYEQYF
TGTGCCAGCAGTGAAGAATTAGCGGGGGCCTACGAGCAGTACTTC
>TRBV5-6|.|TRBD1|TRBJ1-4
CASSQPSGGEKLFF
TGTGCCAGCAGCCAACCTTCAGGGGGGGAAAAACTGTTTTTT
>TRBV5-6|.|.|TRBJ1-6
CASSSGVGSSYNSPLHF
TGTGCCAGCAGCTCTGGGGTAGGAAGCTCCTATAATTCACCCCTCCACTTT
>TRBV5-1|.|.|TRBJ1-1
CASSLGSQRTEAFF
TGCGCCAGCAGCTTGGGGTCCCAGAGGACTGAAGCTTTCTTT
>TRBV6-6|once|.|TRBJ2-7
CASSVQRAYSYEQYF
TGTGCCAGCAGCGTTCAGCGGGCCTACTCCTACGAGCAGTACTTC
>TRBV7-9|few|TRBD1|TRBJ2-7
CASSWGQGLGEQYF
TGTGCCAGCAGCTGGGGACAGGGCCTAGGCGAGCAGTACTTC
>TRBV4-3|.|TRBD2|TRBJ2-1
CASSRLLAGAGNEQFF
TGCGCCAGCAGCCGACTACTAGCGGGAGCGGGGAATGAGCAGTTCTTC
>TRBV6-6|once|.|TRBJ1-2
CASSRDRDPGGYTF
TGTGCCAGCAGCCGCGACCGGGACCCGGGCGGCTACACCTTC
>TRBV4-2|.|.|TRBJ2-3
CASSQDHGATSTDTQYF
TGTGCCAGCAGCCAAGATCACGGGGCCACTAGCACAGATACGCAGTATTTT
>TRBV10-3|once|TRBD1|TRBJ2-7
CAIREQGAYEQYF
TGTGCCATCAGGGAACAGGGGGCCTACGAGCAGTACTTC
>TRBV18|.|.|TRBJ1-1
CASSPPGGARMNTEAFF
TGTGCCAGCTCACCACCCGGGGGCGCGAGAATGAACACTGAAGCTTTCTTT
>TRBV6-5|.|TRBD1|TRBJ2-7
CASRAGGNEQYF
TGTGCCAGCAGGGCAGGGGGCAACGAGCAGTACTTC
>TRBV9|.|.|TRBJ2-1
CASSPRAYNEQFF
TGTGCCAGCAGCCCCCGTGCATACAATGAGCAGTTCTTC
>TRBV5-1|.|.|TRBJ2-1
CASSFRDGYNEQFF
TGCGCCAGCAGCTTCAGAGACGGTTACAATGAGCAGTTCTTC
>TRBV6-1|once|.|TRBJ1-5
CASSESWEGYGQPQHF
TGTGCCAGCAGTGAAAGTTGGGAAGGGTACGGTCAGCCCCAGCATTTT
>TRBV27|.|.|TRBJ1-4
CASSPRRGEKLFF
TGTGCCAGCAGTCCCCGGAGGGGGGAAAAACTGTTTTTT
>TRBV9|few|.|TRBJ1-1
CASSPKGTYPSMNTEAFF
TGTGCCAGCAGCCCAAAAGGGACATACCCCTCAATGAACACTGAAGCTTTCTTT
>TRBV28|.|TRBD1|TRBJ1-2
CASSTPGTDYGYTF
TGTGCCAGCAGTACGCCCGGGACAGACTATGGCTACACCTTC
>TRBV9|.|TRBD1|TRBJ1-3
CASSVDRADTIYF
TGTGCCAGCAGCGTGGACAGGGCGGACACCATATATTTT
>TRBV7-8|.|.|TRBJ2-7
CASSLRGLTGAYEQYF
TGTGCCAGCAGCTTAAGGGGACTGACGGGAGCCTACGAGCAGTACTTC
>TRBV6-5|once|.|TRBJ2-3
CASSYEGWLTDTQYF
TGTGCCAGCAGTTATGAGGGGTGGCTGACAGATACGCAGTATTTT
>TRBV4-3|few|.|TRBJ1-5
CASSQFQGQPQHF
TGCGCCAGCAGCCAATTTCAAGGACAGCCCCAGCATTTT
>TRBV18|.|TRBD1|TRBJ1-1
CASSDFGTGVEAFF
TGTGCCAGCTCAGACTTCGGGACAGGGGTTGAAGCTTTCTTT
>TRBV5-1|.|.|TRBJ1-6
CASSLEQNNSPLHF
TGCGCCAGCAGCTTAGAACAGAATAATTCACCCCTCCACTTT
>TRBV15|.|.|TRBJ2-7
CATSRFGQTYEQYF
TGTGCCACCAGCAGGTTCGGACAGACCTACGAGCAGTACTTC
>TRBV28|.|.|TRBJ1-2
CASRRTDLYGYTF
TGTGCCAGCAGACGGACGGACCTCTATGGCTACACCTTC
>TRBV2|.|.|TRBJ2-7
CASSEFGSEQYF
TGTGCCAGCAGTGAATTTGGCTCCGAGCAGTACTTC
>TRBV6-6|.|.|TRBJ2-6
CASTNSGANVLTF
TGTGCCAGCACCAACTCTGGGGCCAACGTCCTGACTTTC
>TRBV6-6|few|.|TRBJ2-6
CASSGGANVLTF
TGTGCCAGCAGTGGTGGGGCCAACGTCCTGACTTTC
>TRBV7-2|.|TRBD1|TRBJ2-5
CASSLSGQASRETQYF
TGTGCCAGCAGCTTATCCGGACAGGCCTCCAGGGAGACCCAGTACTTC
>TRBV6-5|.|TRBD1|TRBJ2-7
CASSLRQGASYEQYF
TGTGCCAGCAGCCTAAGACAGGGGGCATCCTACGAGCAGTACTTC
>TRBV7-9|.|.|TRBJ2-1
CASSLPGGEQFF
TGTGCCAGCAGCTTACCCGGGGGTGAGCAGTTCTTC